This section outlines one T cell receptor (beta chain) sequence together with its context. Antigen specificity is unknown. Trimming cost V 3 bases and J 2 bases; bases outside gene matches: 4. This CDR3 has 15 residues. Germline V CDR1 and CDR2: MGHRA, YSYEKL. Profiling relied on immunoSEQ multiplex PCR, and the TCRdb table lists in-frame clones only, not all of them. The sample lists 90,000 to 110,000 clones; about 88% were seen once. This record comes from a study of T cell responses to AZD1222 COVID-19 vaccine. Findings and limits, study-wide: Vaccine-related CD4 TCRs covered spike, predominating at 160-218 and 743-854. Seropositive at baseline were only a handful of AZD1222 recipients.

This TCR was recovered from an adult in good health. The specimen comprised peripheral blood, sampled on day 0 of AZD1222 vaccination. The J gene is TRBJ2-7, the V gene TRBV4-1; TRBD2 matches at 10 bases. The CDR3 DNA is TGCGCCAGCAGCCATACGACTAGCGGGCCCTACGAGCAGTACTTC. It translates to CASSHTTSGPYEQYF.